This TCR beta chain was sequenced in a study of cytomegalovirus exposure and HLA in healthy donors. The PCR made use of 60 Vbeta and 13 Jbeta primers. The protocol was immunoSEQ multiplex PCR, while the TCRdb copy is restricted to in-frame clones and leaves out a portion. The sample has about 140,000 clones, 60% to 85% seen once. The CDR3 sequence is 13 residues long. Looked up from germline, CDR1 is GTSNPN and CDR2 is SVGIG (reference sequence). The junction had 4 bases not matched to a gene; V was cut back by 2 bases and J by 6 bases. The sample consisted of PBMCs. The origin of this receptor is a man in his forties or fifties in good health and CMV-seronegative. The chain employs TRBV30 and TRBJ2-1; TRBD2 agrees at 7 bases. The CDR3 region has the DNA TGTGCCTGGAGTCCCGGGGGGTCCAATGAGCAGTTCTTC. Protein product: CAWSPGGSNEQFF.